A single sample gave rise to the 27 T cell receptor beta chains below, sequenced in a study of breast tumors, draining lymph nodes, adjacent tissues. TCRdb recomputed calls from the multiplex PCR reads with MiXCR, one row per CDR3 protein. The table has about 89,000 distinct CDR3 sequences, around 30% seen once. Samples came from axillary lymph nodes draining the breast cancer. Input material: axillary lymph node tissue. Source of these receptors: a female donor with breast cancer. Some clones in this sample may be carry-over from other donors' samples.

This clonotype was counted many times. At one of its ends the junction is not consistent with the germline gene, which may arise from a read error. The chain couples TRBV6-1 to TRBJ2-1; 9 nucleotides match TRBD2. Germline V gene sequence: CDR1 MNHNS, CDR2 SASEGT. The CDR3 runs 15 residues. The CDR3 DNA sequence: TGTGCCAGCAGTGAGGCGGGAGGGTCCTACTATGAGCAGTTCTTC. This sequence encodes CASSEAGGSYYEQFF.

This clonotype has a handful of counts. The chain is built from TRBV30 and TRBJ2-1; D uncertain. V was clipped by 2 bases and J by 2 bases, with 4 bases between them. Germline V gives CDR1 GTSNPN, CDR2 SVGIG (reference sequence). CDR3 size: 12 residues. DNA for the CDR3: TGTGCCTGGAGTCGCGCCTACAATGAGCAGTTCTTC. This sequence encodes CAWSRAYNEQFF.

This clonotype was counted at least ten times. The genes are TRBV19 and TRBJ2-6; 7 bases align to TRBD1. Germline loops: CDR1 LNHDA, CDR2 SQIVND (reference sequence). The V segment lost 3 bases and the J segment 0 bases; nucleotides outside the gene matches: 8. This CDR3 is built from 18 residues. CDR3 sequence reads: CASSIIGQGVSGANVLTF. The CDR3 bases are TGTGCCAGTAGTATTATAGGTCAGGGGGTCTCTGGGGCCAACGTCCTGACTTTC.

This clonotype was seen only a few times. The chain has TRBV7-9 and TRBJ1-1, with unresolved D. In germline, CDR1 is SEHNR, CDR2 FQNEAQ (reference sequence). V was trimmed by 7 bases and J by 0 bases, leaving 15 bases between them. The CDR3 extends over 15 amino acids. For the CDR3, the DNA is TGTGCCAGCAAAGGTGGGGTCAACCTGAACACTGAAGCTTTCTTT. It encodes CASKGGVNLNTEAFF.

The rearrangement links TRBV10-2 to TRBJ2-5, with D perhaps matching TRBD1 (6 bases). CDR1 is WSHSY and CDR2 is SAAADI in the germline V gene. V was trimmed by 6 bases and J by 5 bases, leaving 16 bases between them. The CDR3 has 14 residues. CDR3 nucleotide sequence: TGCGCCAGCAGACCCGGGACACCTCAGGAGACCCAGTACTTC. Translated, it gives CASRPGTPQETQYF.

This chain joins TRBV2 and TRBJ1-4; TRBD1 agrees at 10 bases. The CDR3 is made up of 16 amino acids. J gave up 2 bases and V 7 bases, and 7 bases lay outside the gene matches. Germline V gene lookup returns CDR1 SNHLY and CDR2 FYNNEI. The CDR3 DNA is TGTGCCAGCACAGGGGACAGGGGTTATACTAATGAAAAACTGTTTTTT. Its translation is CASTGDRGYTNEKLFF.

This rearrangement joins TRBV2 to TRBJ2-3; perhaps TRBD2 as D (5 bases). The CDR3 contains 15 residues. V was cut by 2 bases and J by 2 bases, with 11 bases left in between. The germline gives CDR1 SNHLY, CDR2 FYNNEI. The CDR3 protein is CASSESGKYTDTQYF. Written as DNA, the CDR3 is TGTGCCAGCAGTGAAAGCGGCAAATACACAGATACGCAGTATTTT.

This clonotype has ten or more counts. CDR3 amino acids: CASSRLAGGEQYF. CDR3 sequence (DNA): TGTGCCAGCAGCAGACTAGCCGGGGGCGAGCAGTACTTC. This chain links TRBV3-1 with TRBJ2-7, with 7 bases matching TRBD2. The CDR3 length is 13 residues. The V gene's germline CDR1 is LGHDT and CDR2 YNNKEL (reference sequence). Trimming at V came to 5 bases and at J to 6 bases, leaving 7 bases not matched to a gene.

The rearrangement uses TRBV19 and TRBJ1-5; TRBD1 is a possible D gene (5 bases). Germline lookup yields CDR1 LNHDA and CDR2 SQIVND (reference sequence). Trimming took off 4 bases at V and 0 bases at J, with 7 bases between the two ends. This CDR3 has 14 residues. The CDR3 sequence: CASSRDDSNQPQHF. CDR3 nucleotides: TGTGCCAGTAGTAGGGACGATAGCAATCAGCCCCAGCATTTT.

V gene TRBV4-2 combines with J gene TRBJ2-2; D is perhaps TRBD1 (6 bases). Trimming took off 4 bases at V and 4 bases at J, with 16 bases between the two ends. The CDR3 contains 16 residues. CDR1 LGHNA and CDR2 YNFKEQ come from the germline V gene. CDR3 DNA sequence: TGTGCCAGCAGCCCCGTGAAGCTAGGGGGCACCGGGGAGCTGTTTTTT. It specifies CASSPVKLGGTGELFF.

This clonotype has ten or more counts. The CDR3 spells CATSDLGTNTGELFF. For the CDR3, the DNA is TGTGCCACCAGTGATTTAGGGACAAACACCGGGGAGCTGTTTTTT. This chain joins TRBV24-1 and TRBJ2-2; D possibly corresponds to TRBD1 (6 bases). V was pared by 1 base and J by 2 bases, with 7 bases between. This CDR3 is 15 amino acids long. Germline CDR1 reads KGHDR; CDR2 reads SFDVKD.

The DNA for the CDR3 is TGTGCCATCAGATCCAGGGGAGGCGACACTGAAGCTTTCTTT. Its translation is CAIRSRGGDTEAFF. The chain is built from TRBV19 and TRBJ1-1; TRBD1 is a possible D gene (6 bases). This CDR3 has 14 residues. Trimming cost V 10 bases and J 3 bases, with 18 bases left between them. Germline loops: CDR1 LNHDA, CDR2 SQIVND (reference sequence).

The chain is built from TRBV6-1 and TRBJ1-6; 9 positions match TRBD1. The CDR3 runs to 16 residues. Germline CDR1 reads MNHNS; CDR2 reads SASEGT. The V segment lost 4 bases and the J segment 5 bases; nucleotides outside the gene matches: 6. The CDR3 DNA reads as TGTGCCAGCAGTGTGAAGGGGGACAGGGATAATTCACCCCTCCACTTT. As protein: CASSVKGDRDNSPLHF.

Many counts were recorded for this clonotype. The rearrangement uses TRBV6-2 or TRBV6-3 and TRBJ2-7; D is unclear. Germline V CDR1 and CDR2: MNHEY, SVGEGT. Trimming pared 2 bases from V and 3 bases from J, leaving 5 bases between. The CDR3 runs to 12 residues. CDR3 nucleotide sequence: TGTGCCAGCAGTTACGTAGGCTACGAGCAGTACTTC. Residues: CASSYVGYEQYF.

This clonotype was seen ten or more times. The V call is TRBV7-2, the J call TRBJ2-7; D remains unclear. The CDR3 totals 16 residues. The germline V gene encodes CDR1 SGHTA and CDR2 FQGNSA. V lost 1 base and J lost 6, with 19 bases in between. As DNA, the CDR3 is TGTGCCAGCAGCTTAGGTGTGGTGACCGGCGGTCGCGAGCAGTACTTC. Residues: CASSLGVVTGGREQYF.

As for this clonotype: Without the conserved terminal phenylalanine or tryptophan, this CDR3 likely stems from a read error. CDR3 DNA: TGTGCCAGCAGCTGGGGAATAGCGGGCCAAGAGACCCAGTACCTC. Translating gives CASSWGIAGQETQYL. The chain couples TRBV7-9 to TRBJ2-5; 7 bases line up with TRBD2. J lost 1 base, V lost 4 bases, and 6 bases had no gene match. CDR1 SEHNR and CDR2 FQNEAQ come from the germline V gene (reference sequence). This CDR3 is 15 amino acids long.

With respect to this clonotype: A much more abundant neighbour one base away suggests this may be a read error. The rearrangement joins TRBV6-1 to TRBJ1-4; 7 bases are shared with TRBD1. V shed 6 bases and J 0 bases; nucleotides not matched to a gene: 10. Per the germline V gene, CDR1 is MNHNS and CDR2 is SASEGT. This CDR3 contains 17 residues. DNA for the CDR3: TGTGCCAGCAGGCGGGGACAGACAGTTGCAACTAATGAAAAACTGTTTTTT. Its translation is CASRRGQTVATNEKLFF.

This clonotype has at least ten counts. This rearrangement joins TRBV5-4 to TRBJ2-2; D may be TRBD1 or TRBD2 (6 bases each). Trimming took off 0 bases at V and 4 bases at J, with 13 bases between the two ends. The CDR3 is 16 residues long. From germline, CDR1 is SGHNT and CDR2 YYREEE (reference sequence). CDR3 amino acids: CASSLDGGGGTGELFF. Written as DNA, the CDR3 is TGTGCCAGCAGCTTGGACGGGGGCGGCGGCACCGGGGAGCTGTTTTTT.

This clonotype is termed medium-sized (0.01 to 0.1%). This chain's CDR3 is CASSPVLGTTDTQYF. The CDR3 nucleotides read TGTGCCAGCAGCCCTGTTTTAGGGACCACAGATACGCAGTATTTT. The rearrangement uses TRBV14 and TRBJ2-3; D is possibly TRBD1 or TRBD2 (5 bases each). Trimming took off 4 bases at V and 2 bases at J, with 13 bases between the two ends. Germline loops: CDR1 SGHDN, CDR2 FVKESK. This CDR3 has 15 residues.

This clonotype came up many times. This chain connects TRBV24-1 to TRBJ2-2, with 10 bases fitting TRBD1. With 8 bases clipped from V and 6 bases from J, the junction kept 5 bases outside the gene matches. This CDR3 is built from 14 residues. Germline assignment: CDR1 KGHDR and CDR2 SFDVKD. CDR3 sequence: CATTGTGAPGELFF. The CDR3 nucleotides read TGTGCCACCACCGGGACAGGGGCCCCCGGGGAGCTGTTTTTT.

This clonotype was seen repeatedly, ten times or more. V usage is TRBV30 and J usage is TRBJ1-3; D possibly corresponds to TRBD1 (5 bases). This CDR3 is 16 amino acids long. Trimming left V 0 bases short and J 7 bases short, with 19 bases between. The germline V gene has CDR1 GTSNPN and CDR2 SVGIG (reference sequence). The CDR3 DNA reads TGTGCCTGGAGTGTATCTCGGGGACCCCGAGGTAACACCATATATTTT. Translating gives CAWSVSRGPRGNTIYF. The entire variable domain, with the rest obtained from reference TRBV30 and TRBJ1-3, is as follows: SQTIHQWPATLVQPVGSPLSLECTVEGTSNPNLYWYRQAAGRGLQLLFYSVGIGQISSEVPQNLSASRPQDRQFILSSKKLLLSDSGFYLCAWSVSRGPRGNTIYFGEGSWLTVV.

The table lists this clonotype with a few counts. One end of the junction varies from germline; a read error may be responsible. The chain joins TRBV19 to TRBJ2-1; D uncertain. The CDR3 extends over 11 amino acids. In germline, CDR1 is LNHDA, CDR2 SQIVND (reference sequence). The CDR3 DNA reads as TGTGCCAGTAGTCTTTACAATGGGCAGTTCTTC. It encodes CASSLYNGQFF. Combining the CDR3 with reference TRBV19 and TRBJ2-1 gives the whole variable domain DGGITQSPKYLFRKEGQNVTLSCEQNLNHDAMYWYRQDPGQGLRLIYYSQIVNDFQKGDIAEGYSVSREKKESFPLTVTSAQKNPTAFYLCASSLYNGQFFGPGTRLTVL.

The chain employs TRBV20-1 and TRBJ2-1, with TRBD2 identical over 8 bases. Trimming cost V 6 bases and J 7 bases; bases outside gene matches: 11. The germline CDR1 and CDR2 sequences are DFQATT and SNEGSKA (reference sequence). The CDR3 covers 14 residues. CDR3 sequence reads: CSARTITGGNEQFF. For the CDR3, the DNA is TGCAGTGCGCGCACGATCACGGGAGGGAATGAGCAGTTCTTC.

At least ten counts were recorded for this clonotype. The CDR3 DNA follows: TGTGCCAGTAGTATAACTTTGGGGAGGGAGCAGTACTTC. This codes for CASSITLGREQYF. The rearrangement uses TRBV19 and TRBJ2-7; D might be TRBD2 (6 bases). The CDR3 has 13 amino acids. The germline V gene encodes CDR1 LNHDA and CDR2 SQIVND (reference sequence). The V gene lost 2 bases and the J gene lost 7 bases, with 12 bases spanning the gap.

This clonotype was counted at least ten times. The chain couples TRBV10-3 to TRBJ1-2; 7 bases map to TRBD1. V lost 6 bases, J lost 4 bases, and 11 bases stayed unmatched. CDR3 length: 15 amino acids. The V gene's germline CDR1 is ENHRY and CDR2 SYGVKD. DNA for the CDR3: TGTGCCATCAGAGTATCGGGACAGACCATCTATGGCTACACCTTC. Amino acids: CAIRVSGQTIYGYTF.

The sample holds many counts of this clonotype. The chain employs TRBV4-1 and TRBJ1-3; D not certain. Germline CDR1 and CDR2: MGHRA and YSYEKL. V lost 1 base to trimming and J lost 1 base, with 14 bases between them. The length of the CDR3 is 17 residues. This CDR3 reads CASSQVGGRQSGNTIYF. CDR3 sequence (DNA): TGCGCCAGCAGCCAAGTTGGTGGGCGGCAGTCTGGAAACACCATATATTTT.

Remarks on this clonotype: The final CDR3 position lacks the conserved phenylalanine or tryptophan, pointing to a likely read error. This chain links TRBV7-6 with TRBJ1-2; D uncertain. CDR1 and CDR2 from the germline V gene are SGHVS and FNYEAQ. The CDR3 has 14 residues. CDR3 sequence reads: CASSPSSGNYSYTL. The CDR3 nucleotides read TGTGCCAGCAGCCCCTCTTCCGGGAACTATAGCTACACCCTC.